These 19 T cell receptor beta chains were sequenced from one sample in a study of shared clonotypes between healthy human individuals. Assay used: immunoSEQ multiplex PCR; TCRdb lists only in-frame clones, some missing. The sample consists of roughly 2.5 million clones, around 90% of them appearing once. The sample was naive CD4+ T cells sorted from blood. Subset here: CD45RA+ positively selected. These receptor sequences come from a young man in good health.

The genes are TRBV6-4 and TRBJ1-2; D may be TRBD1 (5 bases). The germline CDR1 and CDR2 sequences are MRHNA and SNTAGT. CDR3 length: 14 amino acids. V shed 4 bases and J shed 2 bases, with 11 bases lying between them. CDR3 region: CASSGGRVNYGYTF. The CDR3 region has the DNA TGTGCCAGCAGTGGGGGCAGGGTCAACTATGGCTACACCTTC.

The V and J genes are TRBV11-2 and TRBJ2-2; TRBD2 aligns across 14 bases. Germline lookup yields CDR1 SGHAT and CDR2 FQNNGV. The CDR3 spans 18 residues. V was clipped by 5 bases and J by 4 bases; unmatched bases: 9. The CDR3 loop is CASSPAGTSGSGTGELFF. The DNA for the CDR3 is TGTGCCAGCAGCCCCGCCGGGACTAGCGGGAGCGGCACCGGGGAGCTGTTTTTT.

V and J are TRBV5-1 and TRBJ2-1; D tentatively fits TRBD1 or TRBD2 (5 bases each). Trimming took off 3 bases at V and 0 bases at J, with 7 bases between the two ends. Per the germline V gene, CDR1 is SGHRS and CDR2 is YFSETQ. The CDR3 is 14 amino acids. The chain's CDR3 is CASSSGPSYNEQFF. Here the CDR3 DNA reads TGCGCCAGCAGCTCGGGACCCTCCTACAATGAGCAGTTCTTC.

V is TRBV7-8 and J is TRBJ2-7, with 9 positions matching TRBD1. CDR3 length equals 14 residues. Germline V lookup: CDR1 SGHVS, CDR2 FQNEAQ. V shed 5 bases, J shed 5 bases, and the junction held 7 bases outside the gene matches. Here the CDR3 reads CASSEDRGENEQYF. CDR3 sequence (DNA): TGTGCCAGCAGCGAGGACAGGGGCGAAAACGAGCAGTACTTC.

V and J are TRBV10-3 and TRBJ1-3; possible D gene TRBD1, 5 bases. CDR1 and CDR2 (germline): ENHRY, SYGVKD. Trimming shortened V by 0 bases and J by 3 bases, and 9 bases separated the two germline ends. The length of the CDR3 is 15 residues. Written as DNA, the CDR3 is TGTGCCATCAGTGAGTCGACCAGGGATGGAAACACCATATATTTT. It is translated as CAISESTRDGNTIYF.

Written as DNA, the CDR3 is TGTGCCAGCAGTTACCCAGGGACCTACGAGCAGTACTTC. Its protein is CASSYPGTYEQYF. This sequence joins TRBV6-6 and TRBJ2-7; a weak D match, TRBD1 (5 bases). The germline V gene encodes CDR1 MNHNY and CDR2 SVGAGI (reference sequence). The V gene lost 2 bases and the J gene lost 2 bases, with 7 bases spanning the gap. This CDR3 has 13 residues.

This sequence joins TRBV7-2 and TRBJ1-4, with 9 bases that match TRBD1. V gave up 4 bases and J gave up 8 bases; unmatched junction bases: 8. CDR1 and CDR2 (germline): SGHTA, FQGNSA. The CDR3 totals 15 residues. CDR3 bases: TGTGCCAGCAGCTCAGGACAGGGGTTGGAGGAAAAACTGTTTTTT. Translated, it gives CASSSGQGLEEKLFF.

CDR3 residues: CASSLEPGGHTQYF. The CDR3 DNA follows: TGCGCCAGCAGCTTGGAACCAGGCGGGCATACGCAGTATTTT. The rearrangement uses TRBV5-1 and TRBJ2-3, with D maybe TRBD2 (5 bases). The germline CDR1 and CDR2 sequences are SGHRS and YFSETQ. The CDR3 extends over 14 amino acids. Deletions cut 0 bases from V and 7 bases from J, with 12 bases between.

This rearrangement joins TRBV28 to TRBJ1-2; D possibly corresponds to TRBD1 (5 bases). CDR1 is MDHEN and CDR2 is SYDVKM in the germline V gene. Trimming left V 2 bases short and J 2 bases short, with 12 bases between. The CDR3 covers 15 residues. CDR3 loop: CASSLLRGTNYGYTF. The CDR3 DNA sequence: TGTGCCAGCAGTTTACTCCGGGGGACCAACTATGGCTACACCTTC.

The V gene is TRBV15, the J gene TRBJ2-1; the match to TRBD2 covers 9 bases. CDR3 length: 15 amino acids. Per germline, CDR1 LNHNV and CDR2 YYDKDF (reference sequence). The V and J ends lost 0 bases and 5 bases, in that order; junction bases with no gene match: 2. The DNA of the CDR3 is TGTGCCACCAGCAGAGAGGCTAGCGGGAACAATGAGCAGTTCTTC. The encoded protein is CATSREASGNNEQFF. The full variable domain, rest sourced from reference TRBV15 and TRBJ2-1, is DAMVIQNPRYQVTQFGKPVTLSCSQTLNHNVMYWYQQKSSQAPKLLFHYYDKDFNNEADTPDNFQSRRPNTSFCFLDIRSPGLGDTAMYLCATSREASGNNEQFFGPGTRLTVL.

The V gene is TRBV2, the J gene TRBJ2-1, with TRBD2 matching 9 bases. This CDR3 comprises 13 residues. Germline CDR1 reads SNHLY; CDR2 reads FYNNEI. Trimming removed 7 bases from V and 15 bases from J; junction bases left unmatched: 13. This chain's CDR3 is CASNPSGTQLVFF. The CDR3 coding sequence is TGTGCCAGCAACCCTAGCGGGACCCAACTCGTGTTCTTC.

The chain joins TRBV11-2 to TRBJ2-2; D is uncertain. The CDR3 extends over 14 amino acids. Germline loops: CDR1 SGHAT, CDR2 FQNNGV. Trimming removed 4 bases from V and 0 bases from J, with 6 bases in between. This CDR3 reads CASSSQPNTGELFF. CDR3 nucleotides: TGTGCCAGCAGCTCGCAACCGAACACCGGGGAGCTGTTTTTT.

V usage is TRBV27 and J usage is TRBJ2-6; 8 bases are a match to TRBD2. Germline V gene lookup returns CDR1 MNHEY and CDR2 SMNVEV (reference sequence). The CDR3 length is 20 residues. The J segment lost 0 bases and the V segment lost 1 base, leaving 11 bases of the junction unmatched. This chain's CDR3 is CASSLYPSGPLFSGANVLTF. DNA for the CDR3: TGTGCCAGCAGTTTATATCCTAGCGGGCCCTTATTCTCTGGGGCCAACGTCCTGACTTTC.

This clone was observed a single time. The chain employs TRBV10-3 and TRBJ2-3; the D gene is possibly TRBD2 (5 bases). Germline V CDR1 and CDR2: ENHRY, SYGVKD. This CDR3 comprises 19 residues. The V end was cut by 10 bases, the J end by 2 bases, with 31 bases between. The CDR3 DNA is TGTGCCACAGCAAGGAACCCGGGCCCCCTAGCCAAGAACACAGATACGCAGTATTTT. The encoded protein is CATARNPGPLAKNTDTQYF.

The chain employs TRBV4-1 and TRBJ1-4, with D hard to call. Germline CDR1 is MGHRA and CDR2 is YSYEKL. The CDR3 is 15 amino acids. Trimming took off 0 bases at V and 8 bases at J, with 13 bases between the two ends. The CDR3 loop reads CASSQESGLKEKLFF. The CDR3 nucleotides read TGCGCCAGCAGCCAAGAAAGCGGACTAAAGGAAAAACTGTTTTTT.

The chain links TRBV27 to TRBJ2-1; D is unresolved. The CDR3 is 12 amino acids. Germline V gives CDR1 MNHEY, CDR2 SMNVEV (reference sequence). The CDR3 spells CALRPSYNEQFF. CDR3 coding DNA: TGTGCATTGCGGCCTTCCTACAATGAGCAGTTCTTC.

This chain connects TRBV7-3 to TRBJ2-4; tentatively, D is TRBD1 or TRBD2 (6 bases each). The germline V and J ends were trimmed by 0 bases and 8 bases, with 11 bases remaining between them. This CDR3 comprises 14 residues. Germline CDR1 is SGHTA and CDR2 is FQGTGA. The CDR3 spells CASSLTSGADIQYF. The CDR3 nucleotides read TGTGCCAGCAGCTTAACGTCGGGGGCGGACATTCAGTACTTC.

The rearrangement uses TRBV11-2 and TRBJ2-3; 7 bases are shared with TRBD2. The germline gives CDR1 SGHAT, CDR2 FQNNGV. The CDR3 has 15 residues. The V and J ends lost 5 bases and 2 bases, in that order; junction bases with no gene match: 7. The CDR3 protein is CASSPRGGTTDTQYF. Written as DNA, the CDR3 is TGTGCCAGCAGCCCCCGGGGAGGGACCACAGATACGCAGTATTTT.

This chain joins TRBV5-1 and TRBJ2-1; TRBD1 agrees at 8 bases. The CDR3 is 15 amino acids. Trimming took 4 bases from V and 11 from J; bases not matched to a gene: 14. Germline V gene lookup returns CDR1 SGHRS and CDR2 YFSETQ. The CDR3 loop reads CASSLMDREARQQFF. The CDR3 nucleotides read TGCGCCAGCAGCCTAATGGACAGGGAGGCCCGGCAGCAGTTCTTC.